This TCR beta chain was obtained from a study of blood T cell repertoires in COVID-19. Trimming removed 3 bases from V and 3 bases from J, with 14 bases in between. CDR3 size: 15 residues. CDR1 SGHRS and CDR2 YFSETQ come from the germline V gene. This clone occurred once. TCRdb keeps only in-frame clones here, not all; method: immunoSEQ multiplex PCR. The table has roughly 100,000 clones, roughly 87% seen once. The source of this sequence is a man aged 50 to 60 with acute or convalescent COVID-19. The J gene is TRBJ2-3, the V gene TRBV5-1; maybe TRBD1 (6 bases). Sequencing was done on a sample of peripheral blood. This CDR3 is CASSSGQSQTDTQYF. The CDR3, as DNA: TGCGCCAGCAGCTCAGGACAGAGTCAAACAGATACGCAGTATTTT.